The table lists the clone carrying this TCR beta chain with a few counts. The data were produced by immunoSEQ multiplex PCR, yet TCRdb's version contains in-frame clones alone and is incomplete. The table includes 80,000 to 100,000 clones, 90% detected once. The CDR3 totals 11 residues. CDR1 is ENHRY, CDR2 SYGVKD, per germline. Trimming stripped 10 bases from V and 4 bases from J, with 8 bases between. This sample was included in a study of T cell changes during pregnancy in multiple sclerosis. This sequence was found in a female donor in good health, enrolled as a control in a pregnancy study. The sample here was peripheral blood, taken in the second trimester of pregnancy. The J gene is TRBJ2-1, the V gene TRBV10-3; D uncertain. The CDR3 DNA reads TGTGCCACGATACATTACAATGAGCAGTTCTTC. Translating it yields CATIHYNEQFF.